This section outlines one TCR beta chain sequence together with its context. Only a few counts were recorded for this clonotype. The clone's antigen remains unknown. Per-nucleotide qualities are absent, and no much larger clonotype sits a single base away. The sample is drawn from a study of T-cell memory formation after mild COVID-19 (dated by TCRdb to the early 2020s). As for the study more broadly: TCR sequence clusters from the two donors were largely donor specific. In a couple of donors, T-cell clones that expanded and contracted after mild COVID-19 were tracked by sequencing TCRalpha and TCRbeta repertoires over time. Two young, previously healthy adult volunteers made up the cohort, one male and one female. What the work shows at the level of the full study, not this receptor alone: Only two mild cases were covered in the study, and larger cohorts including severe cases with pre-infection samples were considered necessary. Balanced CD4/CD8 phenotypes were observed for clones contracting from day 15 to 85, whereas a bias towards CD4+ was observed for a second wave of clones expanding from day 15 to 37. Contracting CD4+ clones turned up mainly in the CM and EM memory subsets, whereas EMRA was where CD8+ clones were enriched. Whether the second-wave clones peaking on day 37 were SARS-CoV-2 specific was not confirmed. Some responding clones were found in pre-infection memory, which suggests that pre-existing cross-reactive memory T cells took part in the SARS-CoV-2 response.

The run used an Illumina NovaSeq 6000. TCRalpha and TCRbeta cDNA libraries were constructed by 5'RACE with constant-segment primers, with sample barcodes and unique molecular identifiers being introduced. RNA was extracted from every sample with Trizol reagent. The libraries were amplified in two PCR steps, and the second step added a second sample barcode and Illumina TruSeq adapters. The libraries were sequenced on an Illumina NovaSeq using 2 x 150 bp paired-end reads. In the source study's methods: Demultiplexing of reads and collapsing into UMI-guided consensus sequences were performed with migec v1.2.7. Using mixcr v2.1.11, UMI consensuses were aligned to TRA and TRB V and J templates and then assembled into clonotypes. Expanded or contracted clonotypes were those called significant by both edgeR and NoisET, with noise models trained on biological replicates. For edgeR calls, the thresholds were a false discovery rate-adjusted p below 0.01 and a log2 fold-change of 1. PCA with hierarchical clustering of max-normalized trajectories of the 1000 most abundant clonotypes was used as exploratory dynamics analysis. Separately sequenced CD4+ and CD8+ repertoires were used to assign the CD4 or CD8 phenotype of responding clones. TCRdb redid the processing of the public reads, applying fastp at Q25 and MiXCR, and retained in-frame beta chains. Each CDR3 protein appears once, grouped with its most common genes and DNA. It is TCRdb's table, rather than the study itself, that gives the V and J calls and clone size. Present in this sample are approximately 210,000 distinct CDR3 sequences, around 17% of which were seen just once. The biggest ten clones account for 2.4% of the sample.

Spanning cysteine to phenylalanine, the CDR3 consists of 16 amino acids. Of the read, only the CDR3 DNA is kept; its 48 bases are in frame from base 1. From the germline V gene, CDR1 is SGHDT and CDR2 is YYEEEE. Trimming removed 3 bases from V and 1 base from J, leaving 14 bases between the germline ends. Ficoll-Paque density gradient centrifugation was used to isolate PBMCs. This receptor chain uses TRBV5-6 and TRBJ1-5, with TRBD1 tentatively as D gene (6 bases match). The receptor comes from an adult woman who had mild COVID-19 (a few samples of this study predate the infection). The sample titles of this study are shuffled in the database, so cell type and time point are left out; the donor was told from shared clones. The sequenced sample was PBMCs or a T cell subset sorted from them (not recorded which). For the CDR3, the sequence is CASSWGGAGSNQPQHF. The DNA sequence reads TGTGCCAGCAGCTGGGGGGGGGCTGGGAGCAATCAGCCCCAGCATTTT.